The 27 T cell receptor beta chains reported below all come from one sample, sequenced in a study of shared clonotypes between healthy human individuals. The method was immunoSEQ multiplex PCR; TCRdb's version includes in-frame clones alone and lacks a portion of them. The repertoire has hundreds of thousands of clones, about 80% of them found once; the top ten carry around 2%. Sequencing was performed on memory CD4+ T cells sorted from blood. As for subset: CD45RA-negative fraction. These TCRs come from a woman aged 30 to 39 in good health.

The genes are TRBV19 and TRBJ2-5; 9 bases match TRBD1. Germline V gene lookup returns CDR1 LNHDA and CDR2 SQIVND (reference sequence). V shed 7 bases and J 2 bases; nucleotides not matched to a gene: 2. The CDR3 length is 13 residues. CDR3 sequence: CASTGQGQETQYF. As DNA, the CDR3 is TGTGCCAGTACGGGACAGGGACAAGAGACCCAGTACTTC.

This clone has just a few counts. Possible read error: a much larger clone is one base away. Other DNA sequences of this sample code for an identical CDR3. This chain uses TRBV5-1 with TRBJ2-1, with 7 bases identical to TRBD2. CDR3 length equals 15 residues. Per germline, CDR1 SGHRS and CDR2 YFSETQ. V shed 0 bases, J shed 4 bases, and the junction held 4 bases outside the gene matches. As DNA, the CDR3 is TGCGCCAGCAGCTTGGCTAGCGGATCTTACAATGAGCAGTTCTTC. As protein: CASSLASGSYNEQFF.

This chain joins TRBV2 and TRBJ2-1, with 8 positions matching TRBD1. The germline V gene has CDR1 SNHLY and CDR2 FYNNEI. V lost 8 bases to trimming and J lost 1 base; unmatched junction nucleotides: 4. The CDR3 sequence is 14 residues long. In DNA, the CDR3 is TGTGCCAGCCCCCGGGACAGGTCCTACAATGAGCAGTTCTTC. Protein product: CASPRDRSYNEQFF.

V usage is TRBV5-1 and J usage is TRBJ2-5; no reliable D call. This CDR3 is built from 12 residues. Trimming pared 2 bases from V and 5 bases from J, leaving 7 bases between. Germline V gene sequence: CDR1 SGHRS, CDR2 YFSETQ. CDR3 protein: CASSLVRETQYF. The CDR3 nucleotides read TGCGCCAGCAGCTTAGTTCGGGAGACCCAGTACTTC.

The chain is built from TRBV11-1 and TRBJ2-3; 7 nucleotides agree with TRBD1. CDR1 SGHAT and CDR2 FQDESV come from the germline V gene (reference sequence). This CDR3 contains 15 residues. The junction had 10 bases not matched to a gene; V was cut back by 5 bases and J by 5 bases. CDR3 nucleotide sequence: TGTGCCAGCAGCCTTAGACAGGGCACCGGAGATACGCAGTATTTT. This translates into CASSLRQGTGDTQYF.

The rearrangement links TRBV18 to TRBJ2-5, with 7 positions matching TRBD2. The J call could be wrong; TRBJ2-7 is a better fit for the DNA end. Per germline, CDR1 KGHSH and CDR2 LQKENI. The CDR3 runs 13 residues. The CDR3 DNA reads TGTGCCAGCTCACCAGGACTAGACTACGAGCAGTACTTC. Protein: CASSPGLDYEQYF.

The chain joins TRBV19 to TRBJ2-5; D gene unclear. CDR3 length equals 14 residues. CDR1 and CDR2 from the germline V gene are LNHDA and SQIVND (reference sequence). The V end was cut by 5 bases, the J end by 4 bases, with 14 bases between. This chain's CDR3 is CASSPMGALETQYF. Written as DNA, the CDR3 is TGTGCCAGTAGTCCCATGGGCGCCCTAGAGACCCAGTACTTC.

The rearrangement uses TRBV5-1 and TRBJ1-4; TRBD1 matches 8 bases. In germline, CDR1 is SGHRS, CDR2 YFSETQ. CDR3 size: 15 residues. After removal of 4 bases from V and 7 bases from J, the junction contained 9 bases not matched to a gene. CDR3 nucleotides: TGCGCCAGCAGCGCCCACAGGGGGGAGTCTGAAAAACTGTTTTTT. Translation gives CASSAHRGESEKLFF.

This clone was observed a few times. This chain uses TRBV14 with TRBJ1-5; TRBD1 might be the D (6 bases). The V end lost 6 bases, the J end lost 5 bases, and 11 bases lay between the germline ends. This CDR3 contains 13 residues. Per the germline V gene, CDR1 is SGHDN and CDR2 is FVKESK. CDR3 DNA: TGTGCCAGCAGTCGACAGGAGGATCAGCCCCAGCATTTT. It encodes CASSRQEDQPQHF.

This clone was counted a single time. The genes are TRBV29-1 and TRBJ2-1; 9 nucleotides agree with TRBD1. The CDR3 sequence is 15 residues long. The germline CDR1 and CDR2 sequences are SQVTM and ANQGSEA. V shed 3 bases, J shed 0 bases, and the junction held 3 bases outside the gene matches. The chain's CDR3 is CSVDGQGNSYNEQFF. The CDR3 bases are TGCAGCGTTGATGGACAGGGGAACTCCTACAATGAGCAGTTCTTC.

V and J are TRBV7-8 and TRBJ1-6, with TRBD1 matching 9 bases. The CDR3 totals 15 residues. Germline assignment: CDR1 SGHVS and CDR2 FQNEAQ. V was pared by 6 bases and J by 10 bases, with 10 bases of the junction left unmatched. The CDR3, as DNA: TGTGCCAGCAGGAAAGAGGACAGGGGAAAATCACCCCTCCACTTT. Its translation is CASRKEDRGKSPLHF.

In this sample, this clone turned up a few times. The chain has TRBV28 and TRBJ2-7; D is possibly TRBD1 (5 bases). The CDR3 sequence is 14 residues long. CDR1 and CDR2 (germline): MDHEN, SYDVKM. V was clipped by 2 bases and J by 4 bases, with 12 bases between them. The CDR3 here is CASSLRGLGYEQYF. For the CDR3, the DNA is TGTGCCAGCAGTTTAAGGGGTCTTGGGTACGAGCAGTACTTC. Filled out from reference TRBV28 and TRBJ2-7, the complete variable domain reads DVKVTQSSRYLVKRTGEKVFLECVQDMDHENMFWYRQDPGLGLRLIYFSYDVKMKEKGDIPEGYSVSREKKERFSLILESASTNQTSMYLCASSLRGLGYEQYFGPGTRLTVT.

The rearrangement uses TRBV2 and TRBJ2-7; 8 positions agree with TRBD2. The CDR3 loop spans 15 amino acids. From germline, CDR1 is SNHLY and CDR2 FYNNEI. V was pared by 5 bases and J by 3 bases, with 9 bases of the junction left unmatched. The CDR3 nucleotides are TGTGCCAGCAGTAGGCTAACGGGGGGGAGCTACGAGCAGTACTTC. Its translation is CASSRLTGGSYEQYF. The full variable domain, completed using reference TRBV2 and TRBJ2-7, is EPEVTQTPSHQVTQMGQEVILRCVPISNHLYFYWYRQILGQKVEFLVSFYNNEISEKSEIFDDQFSVERPDGSNFTLKIRSTKLEDSAMYFCASSRLTGGSYEQYFGPGTRLTVT.

This clone has only a few counts. The chain is built from TRBV28 and TRBJ2-7, with 13 nucleotides matching TRBD2. This CDR3 is 17 amino acids long. CDR1 is MDHEN, CDR2 SYDVKM, per germline. J lost 3 bases, V lost 8 bases, and 13 bases had no gene match. CDR3 residues: CASRPLAGGLSSYEQYF. CDR3 DNA: TGTGCCAGCCGACCACTAGCGGGAGGGCTCAGCAGCTACGAGCAGTACTTC.

The chain links TRBV6-6 to TRBJ1-3, with 7 bases that match TRBD1. Unmatched junction bases numbered 5, after V lost 8 bases and J lost 4 bases. CDR1 and CDR2 (germline): MNHNY, SVGAGI (reference sequence). The CDR3 consists of 13 residues. The CDR3 sequence is CASLRGTGNTIYF. CDR3 in DNA: TGTGCCAGCCTCAGGGGGACAGGAAACACCATATATTTT.

This clone was found once. The chain employs TRBV6-6 and TRBJ2-7; 11 bases match TRBD2. The germline gives CDR1 MNHNY, CDR2 SVGAGI (reference sequence). J was trimmed by 6 bases and V by 6 bases; bases with no gene match: 1. The CDR3 is 12 amino acids. The CDR3 reads CASSGTSGEQYF. CDR3 bases: TGTGCCAGCAGCGGGACTAGCGGCGAGCAGTACTTC.

The rearrangement links TRBV5-1 to TRBJ2-7; possible D gene TRBD1, 6 bases. V shed 6 bases and J shed 0 bases, with 13 bases lying between them. Looked up from germline, CDR1 is SGHRS and CDR2 is YFSETQ. This CDR3 contains 14 residues. CDR3 sequence (DNA): TGCGCCAGCACCCAGGGGCCGAGCTCCTACGAGCAGTACTTC. This translates into CASTQGPSSYEQYF.

The chain has TRBV6-1 and TRBJ2-7; 10 bases match TRBD2. This CDR3 spans 15 amino acids. Germline loops: CDR1 MNHNS, CDR2 SASEGT. Trimming removed 0 bases from V and 3 bases from J; junction bases left unmatched: 2. CDR3 protein: CASSEAASGSYEQYF. CDR3 in DNA: TGTGCCAGCAGTGAAGCCGCTAGCGGGAGCTACGAGCAGTACTTC.

This clone is labeled as medium-sized (0.01 to 0.1%). V and J are TRBV5-8 and TRBJ2-7, with a weak D call TRBD2 (5 bases). Trimming took 4 bases from V and 3 from J, leaving 17 bases between them. This CDR3 is built from 15 residues. Germline loops: CDR1 SGHTS, CDR2 YDEGEE. Written as DNA, the CDR3 is TGTGCCAGCAGCCGCAGACCGGAGGCGGGCTACGAGCAGTACTTC. Translating gives CASSRRPEAGYEQYF.

The chain is built from TRBV6-6 and TRBJ2-7, with 7 bases identical to TRBD1. Germline CDR1 is MNHNY and CDR2 is SVGAGI (reference sequence). CDR3 length: 15 amino acids. Unmatched junction bases numbered 12, after V lost 5 bases and J lost 5 bases. CDR3 nucleotide sequence: TGTGCCAGCAGTGGATCCACAGGGGTTCCCCACGAGCAGTACTTC. This codes for CASSGSTGVPHEQYF.

This clone was counted a few times. The rearrangement uses TRBV11-2 and TRBJ2-5; no reliable D call. From germline, CDR1 is SGHAT and CDR2 FQNNGV. V dropped 5 bases and J dropped 3 bases, with 4 bases sitting between them. This CDR3 has 11 residues. This chain's CDR3 is CASSQKETQYF. The CDR3 nucleotides are TGTGCCAGCAGCCAAAAAGAGACCCAGTACTTC.

This clone was seen once. The V and J genes are TRBV4-1 and TRBJ2-7, with 10 bases fitting TRBD1. CDR1 is MGHRA and CDR2 is YSYEKL in the germline V gene. CDR3 length equals 17 residues. V trimming: 3 bases; J trimming: 5 bases; junction bases outside the gene matches: 13. CDR3 DNA sequence: TGCGCCAGCAGCCACCTTTCAGGGGACAGGGGACATAACGAGCAGTACTTC. It specifies CASSHLSGDRGHNEQYF.

The rearrangement joins TRBV28 to TRBJ2-2, with D maybe TRBD1 (5 bases). The CDR3 has 13 amino acids. V was shortened by 9 bases and J by 7 bases, with 15 bases between the two germline ends. CDR1 and CDR2 (germline): MDHEN, SYDVKM. The DNA of the CDR3 is TGTGCCAGGTCATCGGCAGGGATCGGGGAGCTGTTTTTT. Translation: CARSSAGIGELFF. Together with reference TRBV28 and TRBJ2-2, the CDR3 gives the full variable domain: DVKVTQSSRYLVKRTGEKVFLECVQDMDHENMFWYRQDPGLGLRLIYFSYDVKMKEKGDIPEGYSVSREKKERFSLILESASTNQTSMYLCARSSAGIGELFFGEGSRLTVL.

V is TRBV18 and J is TRBJ1-4, with D tentatively TRBD1 (5 bases). The germline CDR1 and CDR2 sequences are KGHSH and LQKENI. The CDR3 has 13 residues. The V end lost 3 bases, the J end lost 8 bases, and 10 bases lay between the germline ends. CDR3 bases: TGTGCCAGCTCACCTGATCAGGGAGAAAAACTGTTTTTT. It translates to CASSPDQGEKLFF.

The chain couples TRBV6-6 to TRBJ1-4; D not resolved. CDR3 size: 13 residues. Germline V lookup: CDR1 MNHNY, CDR2 SVGAGI (reference sequence). V lost 6 bases and J lost 3, with 8 bases in between. The CDR3 DNA is TGTGCCAGCAGGGGCGGACCTAATGAAAAACTGTTTTTT. Residues: CASRGGPNEKLFF.

This chain links TRBV28 with TRBJ2-2, with 13 bases lining up with TRBD2. V shed 8 bases and J 9 bases; nucleotides not matched to a gene: 6. Germline V gene sequence: CDR1 MDHEN, CDR2 SYDVKM. CDR3 length equals 14 residues. This CDR3 reads CASRTSGGVRELFF. DNA for the CDR3: TGTGCCAGCCGGACTAGCGGGGGAGTCCGGGAGCTGTTTTTT. The full variable domain, completed using reference TRBV28 and TRBJ2-2, is DVKVTQSSRYLVKRTGEKVFLECVQDMDHENMFWYRQDPGLGLRLIYFSYDVKMKEKGDIPEGYSVSREKKERFSLILESASTNQTSMYLCASRTSGGVRELFFGEGSRLTVL.

This clone turned up a few times. The rearrangement links TRBV10-3 to TRBJ1-1; D might be TRBD1 (5 bases). This CDR3 has 15 amino acids. V was clipped by 10 bases and J by 2 bases, with 20 bases between them. The germline gives CDR1 ENHRY, CDR2 SYGVKD. This CDR3 is CATRTDTGINTEAFF. CDR3 DNA sequence: TGTGCCACCAGGACGGATACAGGAATCAACACTGAAGCTTTCTTT.